This TCR beta chain was documented in a study of cytomegalovirus exposure and HLA in healthy donors. Study-level background: The roughly 120 million unique TCR beta sequences, from around 200 million T cells, were found by an earlier analysis. Points from the study as a whole: Reportedly, fewer N-insertions than the approximately 600-donor mean appeared in an Asian-associated ancestry cluster in a later analysis.

The PCR contained 60 Vbeta and 13 Jbeta primers. The data were produced by immunoSEQ multiplex PCR, yet TCRdb's version contains in-frame clones alone and is incomplete. Of roughly 140,000 clones listed, roughly 80% are singletons. In regard to this clone: Antigen unknown.

The donors, nominally healthy at sampling, likely had unrecorded immune exposures. CDR3 size: 17 residues. Trimming cost V 2 bases and J 2 bases, with 18 bases left between them. Germline V lookup: CDR1 SGHRS, CDR2 YFSETQ. The sample taken for sequencing was PBMCs. The source of this sequence is a man aged 40-49 years in good health and CMV-seropositive. The chain combines TRBV5-1 with TRBJ2-3, with D maybe TRBD1 (6 bases). CDR3 DNA sequence: TGCGCCAGCAGCTTACAGGGATCCCTATCCGACACAGATACGCAGTATTTT. This codes for CASSLQGSLSDTDTQYF.